The 15 T cell receptor beta chains given below trace back to one sample, sequenced in a study of CD8 T cells in Susac syndrome. Reverse transcription of roughly 0.45 to 1 ug RNA used random hexamers. TCRdb fed the immunoSEQ multiplex PCR reads into MiXCR, producing one record per CDR3 protein. Here the sample spans about 150,000 distinct CDR3 sequences, 85% to 95% being singletons. Input material: CD4+ T cells from PBMCs. Source of these receptors: a human donor with Susac syndrome.

Only one count was recorded for this clonotype. The chain joins TRBV6-2 or TRBV6-3 to TRBJ2-7; perhaps TRBD2 as D (5 bases). V lost 8 bases and J 0 bases, leaving 17 bases between the germline ends. The germline V gene has CDR1 MNHEY and CDR2 SVGEGT. The CDR3 is 15 amino acids. The CDR3 here is CASRPPGKLSYEQYF. As DNA, the CDR3 is TGTGCCAGCCGGCCACCGGGGAAACTCTCCTACGAGCAGTACTTC.

V and J are TRBV20-1 and TRBJ2-5, with 7 nucleotides matching TRBD1. Germline V gene sequence: CDR1 DFQATT, CDR2 SNEGSKA (reference sequence). The CDR3 runs to 13 residues. The trim removed 2 bases at V and 3 bases at J, leaving 3 bases unmatched. For the CDR3, the DNA is TGCAGTGCTAGATATCAGGGGGAAGAGACCCAGTACTTC. Translation: CSARYQGEETQYF.

The chain employs TRBV14 and TRBJ2-4; TRBD1 agrees at 9 bases. Germline V gives CDR1 SGHDN, CDR2 FVKESK. This CDR3 contains 13 residues. V trimming: 3 bases; J trimming: 7 bases; junction bases outside the gene matches: 1. CDR3: CASSHGQGNIQYF. DNA for the CDR3: TGTGCCAGCAGCCATGGACAGGGGAACATTCAGTACTTC.

The chain recombines TRBV4-2 with TRBJ2-6, with D maybe TRBD2 (7 bases). CDR3 length: 18 residues. Per germline, CDR1 LGHNA and CDR2 YNFKEQ. V was trimmed by 4 bases and J by 4 bases, leaving 20 bases between them. The CDR3 reads CASSPGSSGGSGANVLTF. CDR3 DNA: TGTGCCAGCAGCCCCGGATCCTCGGGGGGCTCAGGGGCCAACGTCCTGACTTTC.

The gene calls are TRBV6-1 and TRBJ2-1, with unresolved D. The CDR3 runs 13 residues. Trimming took off 0 bases at V and 10 bases at J, with 10 bases between the two ends. In germline, CDR1 is MNHNS, CDR2 SASEGT. The chain's CDR3 is CASSEARVWEQFF. CDR3 sequence (DNA): TGTGCCAGCAGTGAAGCGCGCGTTTGGGAGCAGTTCTTC.

The gene calls are TRBV29-1 and TRBJ1-1; no clear D. Trimming stripped 7 bases from V and 3 bases from J, with 9 bases between. CDR3 length: 11 residues. Germline CDR1 SQVTM, CDR2 ANQGSEA. CDR3 sequence: CSAVIHTEAFF. CDR3 coding DNA: TGCAGCGCCGTAATACACACTGAAGCTTTCTTT.

The chain links TRBV20-1 to TRBJ2-7; 9 bases agree with TRBD2. After removal of 0 bases from V and 3 bases from J, the junction contained 6 bases not matched to a gene. The CDR3 extends over 15 amino acids. Germline assignment: CDR1 DFQATT and CDR2 SNEGSKA (reference sequence). CDR3 DNA sequence: TGCAGTGCTAGAGATATGCGGGGGGGCCTCTACGAGCAGTACTTC. Encoded protein: CSARDMRGGLYEQYF.

The chain carries TRBV6-6 and TRBJ2-7; 12 bases are a match to TRBD2. CDR3 length: 16 amino acids. V was clipped by 5 bases and J by 4 bases; unmatched bases: 9. Germline V gene data show CDR1 as MNHNY and CDR2 as SVGAGI (reference sequence). CDR3 sequence reads: CASSRRTSGVNYEQYF. The CDR3 coding sequence is TGTGCCAGCAGTCGCCGGACTAGCGGGGTGAATTACGAGCAGTACTTC.

V is TRBV9 and J is TRBJ1-2; 7 bases are shared with TRBD1. Germline loops: CDR1 SGDLS, CDR2 YYNGEE. V lost 0 bases to trimming and J lost 4 bases; unmatched junction nucleotides: 9. The CDR3 consists of 16 residues. CDR3 sequence: CASSVASGGISYGYTF. As DNA, the CDR3 is TGTGCCAGCAGCGTAGCCTCAGGGGGAATTAGCTATGGCTACACCTTC.

The genes are TRBV5-1 and TRBJ2-1; either TRBD1 or TRBD2 may fit D (5 bases each). CDR1 is SGHRS, CDR2 YFSETQ, per germline. The CDR3 is made up of 12 amino acids. The ends were cut back, 0 bases at V and 9 bases at J, with 7 bases in the middle. This chain's CDR3 is CASSLAGSEQFF. The DNA of the CDR3 is TGCGCCAGCAGCTTGGCAGGGAGTGAGCAGTTCTTC.

This clonotype was recorded once. The CDR3 DNA sequence: TGTGCCAGCAGCTTTCAAGACGACCACAATGAGCAGTTCTTC. Translation: CASSFQDDHNEQFF. This rearrangement joins TRBV5-4 to TRBJ2-1, with unresolved D. This CDR3 is 14 amino acids long. CDR1 is SGHNT and CDR2 is YYREEE in the germline V gene (reference sequence). V was shortened by 2 bases and J by 5 bases, with 11 bases between the two germline ends.

V and J are TRBV6-5 and TRBJ2-2; 11 bases fit TRBD2. The CDR3 is 15 amino acids. The V and J ends lost 6 bases and 4 bases, in that order; junction bases with no gene match: 4. Germline values: CDR1 MNHEY, CDR2 SVGAGI. The CDR3 sequence is CASSTSGGSTGELFF. The CDR3 bases are TGTGCCAGCAGCACTAGCGGGGGTAGCACCGGGGAGCTGTTTTTT.

This clonotype was detected only once. The CDR3 DNA is TGTGCCAGCAGCCCTCGGGGGGCCACTGAAGCTTTCTTT. Its translation: CASSPRGATEAFF. The chain is built from TRBV5-4 and TRBJ1-1; TRBD1 is a possible D gene (6 bases). Germline V gene sequence: CDR1 SGHNT, CDR2 YYREEE (reference sequence). The CDR3 is 13 residues long. V was cut by 4 bases and J by 4 bases, with 11 bases left in between.

DNA for the CDR3: TGCGCCAGCAGCCAAGATCCCGGGACACGCTATGGCTACACCTTC. Amino acid sequence: CASSQDPGTRYGYTF. This chain uses TRBV4-1 with TRBJ1-2, with D possibly being TRBD1 (6 bases). The germline V gene has CDR1 MGHRA and CDR2 YSYEKL. Trimming took off 0 bases at V and 4 bases at J, with 12 bases between the two ends. The CDR3 loop spans 15 amino acids.

This rearrangement joins TRBV15 to TRBJ1-5, with TRBD1 identical over 9 bases. J lost 6 bases, V lost 3 bases, and 9 bases had no gene match. CDR1 LNHNV and CDR2 YYDKDF come from the germline V gene (reference sequence). The CDR3 extends over 16 amino acids. CDR3 region: CATSRPGTGGLQPQHF. CDR3 DNA: TGTGCCACCAGCAGGCCGGGAACAGGGGGCCTTCAGCCCCAGCATTTT.